The entry that follows covers one TCR beta chain sequence. Its antigen is undetermined. The CDR3 runs to 13 residues. In germline, CDR1 is SNHLY, CDR2 FYNNEI. V lost 8 bases, J lost 3 bases, and 14 bases lay in between. TCRdb called the reads again in MiXCR, with one record for every CDR3 protein. The profile shows under 200,000 distinct CDR3 sequences, under 30% of them singletons. These data are taken from a study of T cell repertoires in cytomegalovirus infection. Across the whole study: Carrying CMV and the relevant HLA type showed in public TCR beta signatures. Study conclusions and caveats: People with CMV and the relevant HLA were identified by cumulative public TCR beta family frequency.

The sequence came from a human donor in good health (CMV status not recorded). Some clones in this sample may be carry-over from other donors' samples. The chain is built from TRBV2 and TRBJ2-7, with D tentatively TRBD2 (6 bases). Source material: PBMCs. CDR3 sequence: CASRRDGIYEQYF. CDR3 bases: TGTGCCAGCCGGAGGGACGGAATCTACGAGCAGTACTTC. The full variable domain, rest sourced from reference TRBV2 and TRBJ2-7, is EPEVTQTPSHQVTQMGQEVILRCVPISNHLYFYWYRQILGQKVEFLVSFYNNEISEKSEIFDDQFSVERPDGSNFTLKIRSTKLEDSAMYFCASRRDGIYEQYFGPGTRLTVT.